These 9 T cell receptor beta chains were all obtained from the same sample, sequenced in a study of post-analysis software for immune sequencing data. Study-wide points: TRBV segments more frequent in patients than in controls numbered five and included TRBV5-6, TRBV5-1 and TRBV20-1.

Incorporated into the TCR beta cDNA libraries were unique molecular identifiers, which served to reduce PCR and sequencing biases. TCRdb analysed the PCR reads with MiXCR anew, one entry per CDR3 protein. In the table there are more than 500,000 distinct CDR3 sequences, roughly 34% of which are singletons. Antigens for these TCRs are unknown. Specimen: blood. These receptors came from a girl younger than 18 with multiple sclerosis.

V is TRBV7-2 and J is TRBJ2-5, with D possibly being TRBD1 (7 bases). Trimming removed 4 bases at V and 5 bases at J, with 17 bases between. The CDR3 runs 15 residues. The germline gives CDR1 SGHTA, CDR2 FQGNSA. The CDR3 DNA is TGTGCCAGCAGCTCCGACAGGGAGGCGGTGGAGACCCAGTACTTC. Its protein product is CASSSDREAVETQYF.

This clonotype was seen only once. The gene calls are TRBV6-5 and TRBJ1-5; perhaps TRBD1 as D (5 bases). This CDR3 is 15 amino acids long. With 5 bases removed from V and 4 bases from J, the gap between germline ends came to 15 bases. CDR1 is MNHEY and CDR2 is SVGAGI in the germline V gene. Here the CDR3 DNA reads TGTGCCAGCAGTGGGGGGACGGCCCATAATCAGCCCCAGCATTTT. Protein sequence: CASSGGTAHNQPQHF.

The DNA for the CDR3 is TGTGCCAGCAGCGAAGGGACTACATCAGATACGCAGTATTTT. Residues: CASSEGTTSDTQYF. V and J are TRBV11-3 and TRBJ2-3; 7 nucleotides align to TRBD2. The germline gives CDR1 SGHNT, CDR2 YENEEA. V gave up 5 bases and J gave up 4 bases; unmatched junction bases: 6. The CDR3 is 14 residues long.

This chain uses TRBV7-2 with TRBJ2-1; TRBD2 agrees at 9 bases. This CDR3 spans 16 amino acids. The V and J ends lost 4 bases and 1 base, in that order; junction bases with no gene match: 5. Per the germline V gene, CDR1 is SGHTA and CDR2 is FQGNSA. Here the CDR3 DNA reads TGTGCCAGCAGCTCAAAGCGGGGGGAATCCTACAATGAGCAGTTCTTC. Its translation is CASSSKRGESYNEQFF.

This clonotype was observed a handful of times. CDR3 protein: CSARTSGGATDTQYF. Here the CDR3 DNA reads TGCAGCGCCAGAACTAGCGGGGGGGCCACAGATACGCAGTATTTT. The chain couples TRBV29-1 to TRBJ2-3, with 13 positions matching TRBD2. The CDR3 is 15 amino acids. The V gene end was trimmed by 7 bases and the J gene end by 2 bases; junction bases not matched to a gene: 6. Germline V lookup: CDR1 SQVTM, CDR2 ANQGSEA.

In its sample, this clonotype was seen many times. The chain combines TRBV11-2 with TRBJ2-7, with D perhaps being TRBD1 or TRBD2 (5 bases each). V lost 5 bases and J lost 1, with 9 bases in between. The CDR3 is 13 amino acids. Germline V lookup: CDR1 SGHAT, CDR2 FQNNGV. This chain's CDR3 is CASSPGASYEQYF. The CDR3 DNA reads as TGTGCCAGCAGCCCCGGGGCTTCCTACGAGCAGTACTTC. The whole variable domain, filled in from reference TRBV11-2 and TRBJ2-7, reads EAGVAQSPRYKIIEKRQSVAFWCNPISGHATLYWYQQILGQGPKLLIQFQNNGVVDDSQLPKDRFSAERLKGVDSTLKIQPAKLEDSAVYLCASSPGASYEQYFGPGTRLTVT.

This clonotype was seen only a few times. The gene calls are TRBV6-1 and TRBJ1-2; 9 nucleotides align to TRBD1. The CDR3 sequence is 12 residues long. J lost 6 bases, V lost 9 bases, and 5 bases had no gene match. Germline CDR1 and CDR2: MNHNS and SASEGT. The CDR3: CASSTGGNGYTF. In nucleotides, the CDR3 is TGTGCCAGTTCGACAGGGGGGAATGGCTACACCTTC.

The genes are TRBV4-1 and TRBJ1-2, with D perhaps matching TRBD1 (5 bases). The CDR3 length is 15 residues. CDR1 is MGHRA and CDR2 is YSYEKL in the germline V gene. V lost 1 base and J 5 bases, leaving 14 bases between the germline ends. Here the CDR3 reads CASSQGGKNAYGYTF. The CDR3 bases are TGCGCCAGCAGCCAAGGGGGGAAAAACGCGTATGGCTACACCTTC.

This chain uses TRBV3-1 with TRBJ2-3, with D unclear. CDR1 and CDR2 (germline): LGHDT, YNNKEL (reference sequence). Trimming pared 1 base from V and 0 bases from J, leaving 14 bases between. The CDR3 loop spans 17 amino acids. The CDR3 region has the DNA TGTGCCAGCAGCCAAGTTGGCAGTTCGACTAGCACAGATACGCAGTATTTT. This translates into CASSQVGSSTSTDTQYF.